Listed below are T cell receptor beta chains from one sample, sequenced in a study of response to subunit inactivated influenza vaccine. TCRdb passed the RT-PCR reads through MiXCR, listing each CDR3 protein once. The sample contains roughly 700,000 distinct CDR3 sequences, about 15% of which appear only once. Sequenced material: PBMCs from blood, taken 14 days before vaccination. These receptors originate from a man in his fifties or sixties who received an inactivated influenza vaccine. Each CDR3 is given with its conserved first and last residue. Each record gives: CDR3 length, V gene, D gene, clone size, J gene, CDR3 protein, CDR3 DNA. The D gene is left open where the match is weak. Some rows mark clone size as missing; the rest say once, few, many or name a class of expanded clone.

CDR3 length: 15
V gene: TRBV7-9
D gene: NA
clone size: many
J gene: TRBJ2-2
CDR3 protein: CASNFLSSGHGELFF
CDR3 DNA: TGTGCCAGCAACTTTCTCTCGAGCGGGCACGGGGAGCTGTTTTTT

CDR3 length: 16
V gene: TRBV12-3/TRBV12-4
D gene: TRBD2
clone size: few
J gene: TRBJ2-3
CDR3 protein: CASSDRTSGGTDTQYF
CDR3 DNA: TGTGCCAGCAGTGATCGGACTAGCGGGGGAACAGATACGCAGTATTTT

CDR3 length: 15
V gene: TRBV7-2
D gene: TRBD2
clone size: many
J gene: TRBJ2-5
CDR3 protein: CASSLEGRVVAGALF
CDR3 DNA: TGTGCCAGCAGCTTAGAGGGACGGGTCGTAGCGGGAGCCCTTTTC

CDR3 length: 15
V gene: TRBV7-2
D gene: NA
clone size: NA
J gene: TRBJ2-1
CDR3 protein: CASSSTGMVYNEQFF
CDR3 DNA: TGTGCCAGCAGCTCCACAGGGATGGTATACAATGAGCAGTTCTTC

CDR3 length: 16
V gene: TRBV15
D gene: NA
clone size: few
J gene: TRBJ1-5
CDR3 protein: CATSRERSRGNQPQHF
CDR3 DNA: TGTGCCACCAGCAGAGAACGATCCAGGGGTAACCAGCCCCAGCATTTT

CDR3 length: 12
V gene: TRBV28
D gene: NA
clone size: few
J gene: TRBJ2-7
CDR3 protein: CASVKGPYEQYF
CDR3 DNA: TGTGCCAGCGTGAAAGGGCCCTACGAGCAGTACTTC

CDR3 length: 15
V gene: TRBV5-1
D gene: TRBD1
clone size: few
J gene: TRBJ2-1
CDR3 protein: CASSLGQGGDNEQFF
CDR3 DNA: TGCGCCAGCAGCCTCGGACAGGGGGGAGACAATGAGCAGTTCTTC

CDR3 length: 13
V gene: TRBV28
D gene: TRBD2
clone size: NA
J gene: TRBJ2-1
CDR3 protein: CASSRLAWNEQFF
CDR3 DNA: TGTGCCAGCAGTAGACTAGCGTGGAATGAGCAGTTCTTC

CDR3 length: 15
V gene: TRBV30
D gene: NA
clone size: NA
J gene: TRBJ2-1
CDR3 protein: CAWREGGGPYNEQFF
CDR3 DNA: TGTGCCTGGAGGGAAGGAGGAGGTCCCTACAATGAGCAGTTCTTC

CDR3 length: 14
V gene: TRBV15
D gene: NA
clone size: many
J gene: TRBJ2-4
CDR3 protein: CATSRDIPKNIQYF
CDR3 DNA: TGTGCCACCAGCAGAGATATACCCAAAAACATTCAGTACTTC

CDR3 length: 15
V gene: TRBV7-2
D gene: NA
clone size: NA
J gene: TRBJ1-5
CDR3 protein: CASSLGQISNQPQHF
CDR3 DNA: TGTGCCAGCAGCTTAGGGCAGATTAGCAATCAGCCCCAGCATTTT

CDR3 length: 14
V gene: TRBV4-1
D gene: NA
clone size: few
J gene: TRBJ2-2
CDR3 protein: CASSQISNTGELFF
CDR3 DNA: TGCGCCAGCAGCCAAATTTCGAACACCGGGGAGCTGTTTTTT

CDR3 length: 12
V gene: TRBV11-2
D gene: NA
clone size: few
J gene: TRBJ1-1
CDR3 protein: CASTPLAGEAFF
CDR3 DNA: TGTGCCAGCACCCCCTTGGCCGGCGAAGCTTTCTTT

CDR3 length: 15
V gene: TRBV27
D gene: NA
clone size: few
J gene: TRBJ2-7
CDR3 protein: CASSFRGYSSYEQYF
CDR3 DNA: TGTGCCAGCAGCTTCAGGGGTTATAGCTCCTACGAGCAGTACTTC

CDR3 length: 14
V gene: TRBV27
D gene: NA
clone size: NA
J gene: TRBJ2-7
CDR3 protein: CASSLLRDAYEQYF
CDR3 DNA: TGTGCCAGCAGTTTATTGCGGGACGCCTACGAGCAGTACTTC

CDR3 length: 15
V gene: TRBV11-2
D gene: NA
clone size: NA
J gene: TRBJ1-2
CDR3 protein: CASSFRFPGRYGYTF
CDR3 DNA: TGTGCCAGCAGCTTCCGATTTCCGGGACGCTATGGCTACACCTTC

CDR3 length: 16
V gene: TRBV6-5
D gene: NA
clone size: NA
J gene: TRBJ1-5
CDR3 protein: CASSFLGGIINQPQHF
CDR3 DNA: TGTGCCAGCAGTTTCCTCGGGGGGATAATAAATCAGCCCCAGCATTTT

CDR3 length: 12
V gene: TRBV20-1
D gene: NA
clone size: NA
J gene: TRBJ1-1
CDR3 protein: CSAPRVNTEAFF
CDR3 DNA: TGCAGTGCCCCCCGGGTGAACACTGAAGCTTTCTTT

CDR3 length: 15
V gene: TRBV19
D gene: NA
clone size: NA
J gene: TRBJ1-5
CDR3 protein: CASTEGGGGNQPQHF
CDR3 DNA: TGTGCCAGTACAGAAGGGGGGGGCGGCAATCAGCCCCAGCATTTT

CDR3 length: 15
V gene: TRBV20-1
D gene: TRBD2
clone size: NA
J gene: TRBJ2-5
CDR3 protein: CSVNPSERDVETQYF
CDR3 DNA: TGCAGTGTCAATCCTTCGGAGCGGGATGTGGAGACCCAGTACTTC

CDR3 length: 16
V gene: TRBV5-1
D gene: TRBD1
clone size: NA
J gene: TRBJ2-1
CDR3 protein: CASIAGQGANYNEQFF
CDR3 DNA: TGCGCCAGCATCGCCGGACAGGGGGCAAACTACAATGAGCAGTTCTTC

CDR3 length: 14
V gene: TRBV6-1
D gene: NA
clone size: few
J gene: TRBJ2-7
CDR3 protein: CASRAQGSFGEQYF
CDR3 DNA: TGTGCCAGCAGAGCGCAGGGGTCGTTCGGCGAGCAGTACTTC

CDR3 length: 12
V gene: TRBV2
D gene: NA
clone size: many
J gene: TRBJ2-7
CDR3 protein: CASSGTDYEQYF
CDR3 DNA: TGTGCCAGCAGTGGGACAGACTACGAGCAGTACTTC